One sample yielded the 27 T cell receptor beta chains listed below, sequenced in a study of cytomegalovirus exposure and HLA in healthy donors. This PCR relied on a set of 60 Vbeta primers and 13 Jbeta primers. Here immunoSEQ multiplex PCR was the method, and the copy in TCRdb shows in-frame clones only, minus some. The sample contains more than 120,000 clones, around 75% of which appear only once. Sequenced sample: PBMCs. Receptors originate from a woman in her twenties or thirties in good health and CMV-seronegative.

This chain uses TRBV6-6 with TRBJ1-1; D is ambiguous. This CDR3 comprises 13 residues. V gave up 5 bases and J gave up 1 base, with 8 bases separating them. CDR1 and CDR2 from the germline V gene are MNHNY and SVGAGI (reference sequence). CDR3: CASSQTGNTEAFF. As DNA, the CDR3 is TGTGCCAGCAGTCAGACGGGGAACACTGAAGCTTTCTTT.

V and J are TRBV19 and TRBJ2-1, with TRBD2 identical over 12 bases. Germline trimming cut 5 bases from V and 5 bases from J; bases unmatched to any gene: 4. Germline V gene lookup returns CDR1 LNHDA and CDR2 SQIVND (reference sequence). This CDR3 is built from 15 residues. CDR3: CASSVTSGGHNEQFF. CDR3 sequence (DNA): TGTGCCAGTAGTGTGACTAGCGGGGGCCACAATGAGCAGTTCTTC.

This clone came up a few times. This sequence joins TRBV30 and TRBJ1-1; D may be TRBD1 (6 bases). From germline, CDR1 is GTSNPN and CDR2 SVGIG (reference sequence). The CDR3 contains 11 residues. Deletions cut 3 bases from V and 8 bases from J, with 10 bases between. CDR3 nucleotides: TGTGCCTGGAGCTTAGACAGGGAAGCTTTCTTT. Amino acid sequence: CAWSLDREAFF.

The chain couples TRBV19 to TRBJ2-7; 8 nucleotides match TRBD1. This CDR3 spans 14 amino acids. CDR1 is LNHDA and CDR2 is SQIVND in the germline V gene (reference sequence). The V gene end was trimmed by 4 bases and the J gene end by 5 bases; junction bases not matched to a gene: 7. CDR3 amino acids: CASSRQGIRDEQYF. The CDR3 DNA follows: TGTGCCAGTAGTAGACAGGGGATACGCGACGAGCAGTACTTC.

This chain joins TRBV6-6 and TRBJ2-7; D is possibly TRBD1 (6 bases). The V end lost 2 bases, the J end lost 2 bases, and 10 bases lay between the germline ends. CDR1 MNHNY and CDR2 SVGAGI come from the germline V gene (reference sequence). The CDR3 runs 14 residues. This CDR3 is CASSYRQATYEQYF. CDR3 nucleotide sequence: TGTGCCAGCAGTTACAGACAGGCCACCTACGAGCAGTACTTC.

The rearrangement links TRBV29-1 to TRBJ1-2; tentatively, D is TRBD1 (6 bases). This CDR3 has 13 residues. Trimming removed 7 bases at V and 4 bases at J, with 16 bases between. CDR1 is SQVTM, CDR2 ANQGSEA, per germline. CDR3 protein: CSGYTGNRYGYTF. In nucleotides, the CDR3 is TGCAGCGGATACACAGGGAACCGCTATGGCTACACCTTC.

The CDR3 reads CASSQLAGGPGDTQYF. The CDR3 bases are TGTGCCAGCAGCCAACTAGCGGGGGGCCCCGGAGATACGCAGTATTTT. V usage is TRBV11-2 and J usage is TRBJ2-3; the match to TRBD2 covers 12 bases. Looked up from germline, CDR1 is SGHAT and CDR2 is FQNNGV. This CDR3 is built from 16 residues. The V gene end was trimmed by 5 bases and the J gene end by 5 bases; junction bases not matched to a gene: 8.

J is TRBJ2-1 and V is TRBV7-9; no clear D. Germline-derived CDR1 and CDR2 are SEHNR and FQNEAQ (reference sequence). Trimming stripped 0 bases from V and 4 bases from J, with 13 bases between. The CDR3 is made up of 16 amino acids. In DNA form, the CDR3 reads TGTGCCAGCAGCTTAGCCGCGTTCGAATTATACAATGAGCAGTTCTTC. It specifies CASSLAAFELYNEQFF.

For this clone: Other DNA variants within this sample encode the same CDR3. This sequence joins TRBV5-1 and TRBJ2-5, with 9 bases fitting TRBD1. Germline CDR1 is SGHRS and CDR2 is YFSETQ. CDR3 size: 13 residues. Trimming at V came to 4 bases and at J to 5 bases, leaving 3 bases not matched to a gene. Here the CDR3 DNA reads TGCGCCAGCAGCCTCGGACAGGGGGAGACCCAGTACTTC. Translating it yields CASSLGQGETQYF.

The J gene is TRBJ2-7, the V gene TRBV10-3; TRBD2 is a possible D gene (7 bases). This CDR3 comprises 12 residues. The germline gives CDR1 ENHRY, CDR2 SYGVKD. Trimming left V 4 bases short and J 6 bases short, with 10 bases between. The CDR3 nucleotides are TGTGCCATCAGTGCAGGGGAGGGCGAGCAGTACTTC. It yields the protein CAISAGEGEQYF.

This clone was counted a single time. The chain combines TRBV11-2 with TRBJ2-3; 8 bases map to TRBD1. Per the germline V gene, CDR1 is SGHAT and CDR2 is FQNNGV. Unmatched junction bases numbered 7, after V lost 1 base and J lost 4 bases. This CDR3 region has 16 residues. CDR3 bases: TGTGCCAGCAGCTTAGGGAGGGGACAGGTTGCAGATACGCAGTATTTT. Its protein product is CASSLGRGQVADTQYF.

The rearrangement links TRBV30 to TRBJ2-5; weak D call: TRBD2 (5 bases). With 0 bases removed from V and 1 base from J, the gap between germline ends came to 9 bases. This CDR3 is built from 14 residues. CDR1 and CDR2 from the germline V gene are GTSNPN and SVGIG (reference sequence). This CDR3 is CAWSVHSGQETQYF. The CDR3 nucleotides are TGTGCCTGGAGTGTACACAGCGGCCAAGAGACCCAGTACTTC.

The J gene is TRBJ2-1, the V gene TRBV18; D uncertain. CDR1 and CDR2 (germline): KGHSH, LQKENI. The germline V and J ends were trimmed by 2 bases and 5 bases, with 16 bases remaining between them. CDR3 size: 16 residues. The CDR3 sequence is CASSPNLGAHHNEQFF. In DNA form, the CDR3 reads TGTGCCAGCTCACCAAATTTGGGCGCCCACCACAATGAGCAGTTCTTC.

The CDR3 DNA follows: TGTGCCAGCTCAGGTTATACGGTCAATGAGCAGTTCTTC. Translated, it gives CASSGYTVNEQFF. V and J are TRBV18 and TRBJ2-1; D is unclear. The V end was cut by 5 bases, the J end by 6 bases, with 11 bases between. CDR3 length equals 13 residues. The V gene's germline CDR1 is KGHSH and CDR2 LQKENI.

The gene calls are TRBV5-5 and TRBJ1-1; 7 bases match TRBD1. The CDR3 totals 14 residues. The germline gives CDR1 SGHKS, CDR2 YYEKEE (reference sequence). The junction had 1 base not matched to a gene; V was cut back by 2 bases and J by 0 bases. The CDR3 DNA reads TGTGCCAGCAGCTTCGGACAGGTGAACACTGAAGCTTTCTTT. This gives the protein CASSFGQVNTEAFF.

This clone was detected once. The CDR3, as DNA: TGCAGCGTTGAAGAGACAGGAGTTAGCACAGATACGCAGTATTTT. This encodes CSVEETGVSTDTQYF. The V and J genes are TRBV29-1 and TRBJ2-3, with TRBD1 as a possible D gene (6 bases). V was pared by 0 bases and J by 0 bases, with 10 bases between. Germline V lookup: CDR1 SQVTM, CDR2 ANQGSEA. The CDR3 extends over 15 amino acids.

The chain recombines TRBV6-1 with TRBJ1-1; unclear D gene. V shed 6 bases and J shed 2 bases, with 16 bases lying between them. Germline CDR1 and CDR2: MNHNS and SASEGT. The CDR3 contains 15 residues. Here the CDR3 reads CASSAEWTGNTEAFF. CDR3 nucleotide sequence: TGTGCCAGCAGCGCCGAGTGGACGGGAAACACTGAAGCTTTCTTT.

This chain connects TRBV9 to TRBJ1-2; 7 nucleotides line up with TRBD1. Trimming removed 4 bases from V and 4 bases from J; junction bases left unmatched: 4. This CDR3 comprises 13 residues. Germline CDR1 reads SGDLS; CDR2 reads YYNGEE. In DNA, the CDR3 is TGTGCCAGCAGCCCTCGGACAGGCTATGGCTACACCTTC. It encodes CASSPRTGYGYTF.

This clone came up once. In DNA, the CDR3 is TGCGCCAGCAGCCTCGGACAGGGGGGAGTCGCTTTCTTT. It encodes CASSLGQGGVAFF. The chain joins TRBV5-1 to TRBJ1-1, with 10 bases that match TRBD1. The CDR3 is 13 amino acids. Germline V gene data show CDR1 as SGHRS and CDR2 as YFSETQ. The V and J ends lost 4 bases and 11 bases, in that order; junction bases with no gene match: 8. Together with reference TRBV5-1 and TRBJ1-1, the CDR3 gives the full variable domain: KAGVTQTPRYLIKTRGQQVTLSCSPISGHRSVSWYQQTPGQGLQFLFEYFSETQRNKGNFPGRFSGRQFSNSRSEMNVSTLELGDSALYLCASSLGQGGVAFFGQGTRLTVV.

The table lists this clone with a count of one. V gene TRBV7-7 combines with J gene TRBJ2-2; TRBD2 agrees at 14 bases. CDR3 length: 15 amino acids. J gave up 6 bases and V 5 bases, and 2 bases lay outside the gene matches. Germline lookup yields CDR1 SSHAT and CDR2 FNYEAQ (reference sequence). The CDR3 bases are TGTGCCAGCAGCCCGGGACTAGCGGGAGCCGGGGAGCTGTTTTTT. Its translation is CASSPGLAGAGELFF.

The chain couples TRBV5-8 to TRBJ2-1; tentative D call: TRBD1 (5 bases). Trimming left V 0 bases short and J 2 bases short, with 9 bases between. This CDR3 has 15 residues. CDR1 and CDR2 (germline): SGHTS, YDEGEE. CDR3 in amino acids: CASSLAGPPYNEQFF. CDR3 DNA: TGTGCCAGCAGCTTGGCAGGGCCTCCCTACAATGAGCAGTTCTTC.

V usage is TRBV19 and J usage is TRBJ2-7; the match to TRBD2 covers 10 bases. CDR3 length: 15 amino acids. Germline assignment: CDR1 LNHDA and CDR2 SQIVND (reference sequence). Trimming at V came to 2 bases and at J to 4 bases, leaving 5 bases not matched to a gene. The CDR3 protein is CASSISSGSFYEQYF. In DNA form, the CDR3 reads TGTGCCAGTAGTATATCTAGCGGGAGCTTTTACGAGCAGTACTTC.

The chain combines TRBV29-1 with TRBJ2-7; weak D call: TRBD1 (5 bases). The CDR3 extends over 12 amino acids. V lost 4 bases and J 6 bases, leaving 13 bases between the germline ends. Germline lookup yields CDR1 SQVTM and CDR2 ANQGSEA. This CDR3 is CSVAGQGREQYF. In nucleotides, the CDR3 is TGCAGCGTTGCCGGGCAGGGCCGCGAGCAGTACTTC.

The chain couples TRBV9 to TRBJ2-7, with 10 bases lining up with TRBD2. The CDR3 covers 17 residues. V was pared by 4 bases and J by 1 base, with 11 bases of the junction left unmatched. CDR1 and CDR2 from the germline V gene are SGDLS and YYNGEE. CDR3 protein: CASSRVVIAGGSYEQYF. The CDR3 DNA reads as TGTGCCAGCAGCAGAGTAGTGATAGCGGGGGGTTCCTACGAGCAGTACTTC.

This clone was counted a few times. The genes are TRBV9 and TRBJ2-5, with 13 bases identical to TRBD2. V shed 0 bases, J shed 4 bases, and the junction held 12 bases outside the gene matches. This CDR3 contains 19 residues. Germline-derived CDR1 and CDR2 are SGDLS and YYNGEE. The CDR3 sequence is CASSVGSPQLAGGPETQYF. In DNA, the CDR3 is TGTGCCAGCAGCGTAGGAAGCCCGCAACTAGCGGGGGGGCCAGAGACCCAGTACTTC. The full variable domain, rest sourced from reference TRBV9 and TRBJ2-5, is DSGVTQTPKHLITATGQRVTLRCSPRSGDLSVYWYQQSLDQGLQFLIQYYNGEERAKGNILERFSAQQFPDLHSELNLSSLELGDSALYFCASSVGSPQLAGGPETQYFGPGTRLLVL.

The chain joins TRBV7-2 to TRBJ2-6; D possibly corresponds to TRBD1 (5 bases). The CDR3 extends over 17 amino acids. Germline V gene sequence: CDR1 SGHTA, CDR2 FQGNSA. The V and J ends lost 5 bases and 0 bases respectively, with 14 bases between them. This chain's CDR3 is CASSPSATVSGANVLTF. CDR3 bases: TGTGCCAGCAGCCCGTCTGCGACAGTCTCTGGGGCCAACGTCCTGACTTTC.

This chain uses TRBV7-6 with TRBJ2-7; TRBD2 might be the D (5 bases). V lost 1 base to trimming and J lost 9 bases, with 13 bases between them. Per germline, CDR1 SGHVS and CDR2 FNYEAQ. CDR3 length equals 13 residues. The CDR3 DNA sequence: TGTGCCAGCAGCTTAGGGGAGCGTCCGGGGCAGTACTTC. Its translation: CASSLGERPGQYF.